This T cell receptor beta chain originates from a study of Ad26.COV2.S vaccination and SARS-CoV-2 variants. Treatment given: 19 received Ad26.COV2.S at low or high dose, single or two shots; roughly 5 received placebo; per-sample allocation not given. Day 63 after the first injection of vaccine or placebo was the sampling time. Produced via immunoSEQ multiplex PCR; TCRdb's table is partial and in-frame only. There are hundreds of thousands of clones in the sample; about 93% occur only once, and 12% lies in the top ten. CDR3 size: 15 residues. Trimming took off 3 bases at V and 6 bases at J, with 17 bases between the two ends. The germline V gene has CDR1 LGHDT and CDR2 YNNKEL (reference sequence).

The sample was peripheral blood, taken in a trial of Ad26.COV2.S vaccine versus placebo. The chain employs TRBV3-1 (or the pseudogene TRBV3-2) and TRBJ1-1; D gene unclear. This TCR came from a person aged 18-65 years who received the Ad26.COV2.S COVID-19 vaccine or a placebo. CDR3 sequence reads: CASSHPGLSEAEAFF. CDR3 DNA: TGTGCCAGCAGCCACCCGGGCCTCTCCGAGGCTGAAGCTTTCTTT.